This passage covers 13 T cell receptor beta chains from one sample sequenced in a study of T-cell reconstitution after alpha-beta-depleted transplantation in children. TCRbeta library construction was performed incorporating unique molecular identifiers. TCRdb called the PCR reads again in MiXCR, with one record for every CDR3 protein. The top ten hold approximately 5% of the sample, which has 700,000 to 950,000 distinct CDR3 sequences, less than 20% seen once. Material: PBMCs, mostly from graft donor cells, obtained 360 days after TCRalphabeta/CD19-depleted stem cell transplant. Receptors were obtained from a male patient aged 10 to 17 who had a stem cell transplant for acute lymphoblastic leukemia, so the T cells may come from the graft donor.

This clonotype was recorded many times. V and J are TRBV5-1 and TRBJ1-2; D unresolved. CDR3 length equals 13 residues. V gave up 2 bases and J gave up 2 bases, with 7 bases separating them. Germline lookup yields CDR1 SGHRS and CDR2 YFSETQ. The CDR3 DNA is TGCGCCAGCAGCTTATACGGGAACTATGGCTACACCTTC. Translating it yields CASSLYGNYGYTF.

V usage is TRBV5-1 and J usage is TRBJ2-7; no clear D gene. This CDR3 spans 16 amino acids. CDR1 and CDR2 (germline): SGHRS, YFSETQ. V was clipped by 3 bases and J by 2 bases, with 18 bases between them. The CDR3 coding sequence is TGCGCCAGCAGCTCTCAATTTAAGACTTCCACCTACGAGCAGTACTTC. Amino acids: CASSSQFKTSTYEQYF.

This CDR3 reads CASSLGGRRNNEQFF. The CDR3 DNA reads TGCGCCAGCAGCTTGGGTGGGAGAAGGAACAATGAGCAGTTCTTC. This chain uses TRBV5-1 with TRBJ2-1; D is perhaps TRBD2 (5 bases). CDR1 is SGHRS, CDR2 YFSETQ, per germline. This CDR3 has 15 amino acids. V was cut by 0 bases and J by 5 bases, with 12 bases left in between. The whole variable domain, filled in from reference TRBV5-1 and TRBJ2-1, reads KAGVTQTPRYLIKTRGQQVTLSCSPISGHRSVSWYQQTPGQGLQFLFEYFSETQRNKGNFPGRFSGRQFSNSRSEMNVSTLELGDSALYLCASSLGGRRNNEQFFGPGTRLTVL.

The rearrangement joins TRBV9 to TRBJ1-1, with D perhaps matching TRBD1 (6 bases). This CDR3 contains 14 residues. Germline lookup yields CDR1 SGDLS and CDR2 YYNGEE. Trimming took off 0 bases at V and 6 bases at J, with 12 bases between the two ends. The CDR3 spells CASSVGAQGPEAFF. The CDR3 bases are TGTGCCAGCAGCGTAGGGGCACAGGGCCCTGAAGCTTTCTTT.

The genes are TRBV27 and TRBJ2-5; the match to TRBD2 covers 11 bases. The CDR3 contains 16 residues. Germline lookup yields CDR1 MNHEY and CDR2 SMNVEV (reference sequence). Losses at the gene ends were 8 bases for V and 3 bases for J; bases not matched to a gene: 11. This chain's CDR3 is CASRPPGLAVKETQYF. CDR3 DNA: TGTGCCAGCCGGCCACCGGGACTAGCGGTAAAAGAGACCCAGTACTTC.

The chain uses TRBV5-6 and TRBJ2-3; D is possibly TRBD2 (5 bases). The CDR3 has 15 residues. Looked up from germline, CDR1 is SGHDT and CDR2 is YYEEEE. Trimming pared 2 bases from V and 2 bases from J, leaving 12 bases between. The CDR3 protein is CASSFHGDPTDTQYF. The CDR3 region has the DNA TGTGCCAGCAGCTTCCACGGGGATCCCACAGATACGCAGTATTTT.

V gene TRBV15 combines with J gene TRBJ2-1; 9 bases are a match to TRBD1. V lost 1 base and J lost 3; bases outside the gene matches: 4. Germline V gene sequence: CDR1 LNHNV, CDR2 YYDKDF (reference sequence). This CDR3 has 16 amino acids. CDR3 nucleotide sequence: TGTGCCACCAGCAGAGGGAGGGACAGGGTCTACAATGAGCAGTTCTTC. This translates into CATSRGRDRVYNEQFF.

CDR3 bases: TGTGCCAGCAGCGTCCGACAGGGGAGGAATCAGCCCCAGCATTTT. Residues: CASSVRQGRNQPQHF. The V and J genes are TRBV9 and TRBJ1-5, with 8 bases fitting TRBD1. With 2 bases clipped from V and 4 bases from J, the junction kept 5 bases outside the gene matches. The CDR3 contains 15 residues. The germline CDR1 and CDR2 sequences are SGDLS and YYNGEE.

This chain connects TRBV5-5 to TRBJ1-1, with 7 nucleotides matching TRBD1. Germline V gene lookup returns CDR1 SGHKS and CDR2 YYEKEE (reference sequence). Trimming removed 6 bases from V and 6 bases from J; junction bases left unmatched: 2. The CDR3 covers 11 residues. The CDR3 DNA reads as TGTGCCAGCACCCAGGGGGCTGAAGCTTTCTTT. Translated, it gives CASTQGAEAFF.

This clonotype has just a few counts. The CDR3 DNA reads as TGCGCCAGCAGCCAATCAGGGGGCGCAGGCTATGGCTACACCTTC. Amino acids: CASSQSGGAGYGYTF. The chain is built from TRBV5-1 and TRBJ1-2; TRBD1 matches at 8 bases. Trimming at V came to 4 bases and at J to 4 bases, leaving 9 bases not matched to a gene. Germline V lookup: CDR1 SGHRS, CDR2 YFSETQ. The CDR3 is made up of 15 amino acids.

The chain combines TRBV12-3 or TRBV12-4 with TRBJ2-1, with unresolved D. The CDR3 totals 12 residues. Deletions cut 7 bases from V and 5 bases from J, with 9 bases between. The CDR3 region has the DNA TGTGCCAGCACCCCCCTGAACAATGAGCAGTTCTTC. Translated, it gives CASTPLNNEQFF.

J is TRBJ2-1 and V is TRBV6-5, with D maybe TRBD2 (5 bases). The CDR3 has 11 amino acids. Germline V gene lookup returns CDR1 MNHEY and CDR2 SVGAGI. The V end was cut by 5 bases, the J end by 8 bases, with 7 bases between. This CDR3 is CASSALDEQFF. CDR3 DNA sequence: TGTGCCAGCAGTGCACTAGATGAGCAGTTCTTC.

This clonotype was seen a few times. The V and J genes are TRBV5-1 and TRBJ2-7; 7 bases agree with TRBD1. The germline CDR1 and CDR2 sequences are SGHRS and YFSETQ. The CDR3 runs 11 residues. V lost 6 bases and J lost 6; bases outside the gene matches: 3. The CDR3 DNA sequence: TGCGCCAGCATCTACAGGGGCGAGCAGTACTTC. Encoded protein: CASIYRGEQYF.